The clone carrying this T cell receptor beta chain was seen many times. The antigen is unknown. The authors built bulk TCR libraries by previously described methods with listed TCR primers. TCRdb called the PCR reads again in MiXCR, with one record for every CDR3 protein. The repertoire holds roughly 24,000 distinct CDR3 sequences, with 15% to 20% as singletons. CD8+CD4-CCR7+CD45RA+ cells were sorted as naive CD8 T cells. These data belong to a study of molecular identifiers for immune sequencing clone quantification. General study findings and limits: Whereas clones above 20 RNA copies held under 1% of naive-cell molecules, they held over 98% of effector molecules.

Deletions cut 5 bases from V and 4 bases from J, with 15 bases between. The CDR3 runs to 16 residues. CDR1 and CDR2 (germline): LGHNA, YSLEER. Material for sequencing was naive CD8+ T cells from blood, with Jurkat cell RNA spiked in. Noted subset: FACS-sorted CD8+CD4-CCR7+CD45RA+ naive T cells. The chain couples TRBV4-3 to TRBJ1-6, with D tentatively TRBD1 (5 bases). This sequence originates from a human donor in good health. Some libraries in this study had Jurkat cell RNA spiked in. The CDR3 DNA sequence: TGCGCCAGCAGCACAGGACGGGAGAATTATAATTCACCCCTCCACTTT. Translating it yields CASSTGRENYNSPLHF.